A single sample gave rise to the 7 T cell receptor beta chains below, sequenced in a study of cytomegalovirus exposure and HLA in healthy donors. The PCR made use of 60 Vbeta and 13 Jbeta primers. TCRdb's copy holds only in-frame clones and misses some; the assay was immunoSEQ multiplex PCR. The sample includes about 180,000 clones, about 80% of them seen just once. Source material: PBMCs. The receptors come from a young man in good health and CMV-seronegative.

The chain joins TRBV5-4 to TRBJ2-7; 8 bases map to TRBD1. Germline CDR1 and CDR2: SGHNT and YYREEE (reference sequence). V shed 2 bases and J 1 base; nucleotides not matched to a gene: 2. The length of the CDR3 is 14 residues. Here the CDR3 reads CASSFQGASYEQYF. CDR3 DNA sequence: TGTGCCAGCAGCTTCCAGGGGGCTTCCTACGAGCAGTACTTC.

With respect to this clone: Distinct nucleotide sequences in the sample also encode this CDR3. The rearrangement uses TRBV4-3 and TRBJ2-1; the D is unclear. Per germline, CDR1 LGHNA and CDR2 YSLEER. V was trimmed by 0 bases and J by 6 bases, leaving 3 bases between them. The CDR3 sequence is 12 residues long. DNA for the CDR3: TGCGCCAGCAGCCAAGATCGCAATGAGCAGTTCTTC. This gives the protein CASSQDRNEQFF.

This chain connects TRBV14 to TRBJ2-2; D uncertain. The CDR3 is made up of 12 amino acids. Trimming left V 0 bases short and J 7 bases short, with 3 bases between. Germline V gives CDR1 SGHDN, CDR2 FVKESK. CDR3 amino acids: CASSQEHGELFF. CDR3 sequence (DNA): TGTGCCAGCAGCCAAGAACACGGGGAGCTGTTTTTT.

CDR3 residues: CATSTRTGGKKNTEAFF. The CDR3 bases are TGTGCCACCAGCACTCGGACAGGGGGTAAGAAGAACACTGAAGCTTTCTTT. This chain joins TRBV15 and TRBJ1-1; 10 bases match TRBD1. Germline CDR1 and CDR2: LNHNV and YYDKDF (reference sequence). The V and J ends lost 4 bases and 1 base, in that order; junction bases with no gene match: 9. This CDR3 spans 17 amino acids.

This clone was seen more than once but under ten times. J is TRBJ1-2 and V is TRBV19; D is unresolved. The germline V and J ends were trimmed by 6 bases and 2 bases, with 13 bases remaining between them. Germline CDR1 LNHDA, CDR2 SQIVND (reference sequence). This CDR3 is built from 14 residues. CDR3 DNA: TGTGCCAGTAGATCATTGCCGGGGAACTATGGCTACACCTTC. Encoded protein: CASRSLPGNYGYTF.

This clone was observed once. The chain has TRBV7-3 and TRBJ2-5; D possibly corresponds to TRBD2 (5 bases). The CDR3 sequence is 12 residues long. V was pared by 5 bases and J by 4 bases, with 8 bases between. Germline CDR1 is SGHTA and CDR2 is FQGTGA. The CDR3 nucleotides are TGTGCCAGCAGCCACCGGGGAGAGACCCAGTACTTC. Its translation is CASSHRGETQYF.

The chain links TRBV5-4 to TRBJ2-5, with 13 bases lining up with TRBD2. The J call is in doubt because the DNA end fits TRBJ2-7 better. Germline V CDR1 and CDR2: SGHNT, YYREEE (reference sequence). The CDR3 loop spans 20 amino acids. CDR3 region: CASSFNLGLAGASRAYEQYF. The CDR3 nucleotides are TGTGCCAGCAGCTTCAATTTAGGACTAGCGGGAGCCAGTAGGGCCTACGAGCAGTACTTC.